The 5 T cell receptor beta chains below come from one sample, sequenced in a study of blood T cell repertoires in COVID-19. This table comes from immunoSEQ multiplex PCR, and its TCRdb copy is limited to in-frame clones, with some not included. Of about 360,000 clones in the sample, around four fifths were seen once. Sequenced input: peripheral blood. These receptors were taken from a man aged 25-45 years with active or convalescent COVID-19.

The rearrangement uses TRBV9 and TRBJ2-4, with 9 bases matching TRBD1. The length of the CDR3 is 14 residues. Per the germline V gene, CDR1 is SGDLS and CDR2 is YYNGEE. J gave up 5 bases and V 3 bases, and 3 bases lay outside the gene matches. The CDR3 loop reads CASSATGGENIQYF. CDR3 coding DNA: TGTGCCAGCAGCGCGACAGGGGGTGAAAACATTCAGTACTTC.

A few counts support this clone. V usage is TRBV5-5 and J usage is TRBJ1-6; D may be TRBD1 (6 bases). Germline assignment: CDR1 SGHKS and CDR2 YYEKEE (reference sequence). V was pared by 2 bases and J by 4 bases, with 22 bases between. The CDR3 runs 19 residues. The chain's CDR3 is CASSLLDRTNSPYNSPLHF. The DNA for the CDR3 is TGTGCCAGCAGCTTACTTGACAGGACCAATTCCCCATATAATTCACCCCTCCACTTT.

The chain uses TRBV11-1 and TRBJ2-3; TRBD1 matches 9 bases. Germline CDR1 is SGHAT and CDR2 is FQDESV (reference sequence). The CDR3 is made up of 15 amino acids. The V gene end was trimmed by 9 bases and the J gene end by 7 bases; junction bases not matched to a gene: 14. CDR3 coding DNA: TGTGCCAGTACTCCCCGGGACAGGGACTTGAATACGCAGTATTTT. Amino acid sequence: CASTPRDRDLNTQYF.

The chain couples TRBV9 to TRBJ1-3, with no clear D. Trimming took off 0 bases at V and 8 bases at J, with 18 bases between the two ends. The CDR3 has 16 amino acids. Germline V gene sequence: CDR1 SGDLS, CDR2 YYNGEE. CDR3 sequence (DNA): TGTGCCAGCAGCGTAGCCGGCGCAGGATTATCGGACACCATATATTTT. It specifies CASSVAGAGLSDTIYF.

Only a few counts were recorded for this clone. The chain combines TRBV19 with TRBJ1-4, with D unresolved. V was trimmed by 3 bases and J by 8 bases, leaving 10 bases between them. Per the germline V gene, CDR1 is LNHDA and CDR2 is SQIVND (reference sequence). This CDR3 is built from 13 residues. DNA for the CDR3: TGTGCCAGTAGTATGAGACAAGGCGAAAAACTGTTTTTT. Protein product: CASSMRQGEKLFF.